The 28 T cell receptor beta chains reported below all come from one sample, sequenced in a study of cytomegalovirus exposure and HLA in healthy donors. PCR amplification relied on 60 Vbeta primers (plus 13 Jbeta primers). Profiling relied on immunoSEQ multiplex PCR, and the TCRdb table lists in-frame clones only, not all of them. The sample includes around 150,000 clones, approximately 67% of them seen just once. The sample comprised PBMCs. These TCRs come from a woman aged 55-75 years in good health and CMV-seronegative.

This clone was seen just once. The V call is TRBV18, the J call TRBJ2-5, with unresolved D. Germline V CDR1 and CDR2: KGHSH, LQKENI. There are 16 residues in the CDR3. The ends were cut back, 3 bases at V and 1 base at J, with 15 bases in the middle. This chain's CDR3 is CASSPLATAFQETQYF. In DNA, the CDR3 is TGTGCCAGCTCACCGCTTGCTACAGCTTTCCAAGAGACCCAGTACTTC.

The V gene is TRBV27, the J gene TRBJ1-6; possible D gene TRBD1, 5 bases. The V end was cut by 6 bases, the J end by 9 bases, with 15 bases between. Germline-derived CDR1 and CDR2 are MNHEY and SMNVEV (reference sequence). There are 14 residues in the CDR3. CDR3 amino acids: CASRPQGLASPLHF. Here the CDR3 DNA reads TGTGCCAGCAGACCCCAGGGCTTGGCTTCACCCCTCCACTTT.

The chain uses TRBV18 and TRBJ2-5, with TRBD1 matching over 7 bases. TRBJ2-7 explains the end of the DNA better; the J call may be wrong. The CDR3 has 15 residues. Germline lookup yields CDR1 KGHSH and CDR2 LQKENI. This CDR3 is CASSPPSTGTYEQYF. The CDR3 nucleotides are TGTGCCAGCTCACCACCGTCGACAGGGACCTACGAGCAGTACTTC.

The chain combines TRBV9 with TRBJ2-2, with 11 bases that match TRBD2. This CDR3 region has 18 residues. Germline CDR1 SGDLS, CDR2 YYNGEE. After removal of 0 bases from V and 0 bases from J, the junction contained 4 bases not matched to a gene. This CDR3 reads CASSVGLAGGPNTGELFF. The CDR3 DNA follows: TGTGCCAGCAGCGTAGGGCTAGCGGGGGGCCCGAACACCGGGGAGCTGTTTTTT.

The CDR3 DNA is TGTGCCAGCAGCCCGGGACTAGCGGGGGGAGGAAACACCGGGGAGCTGTTTTTT. It specifies CASSPGLAGGGNTGELFF. J is TRBJ2-2 and V is TRBV5-4; TRBD2 aligns across 15 bases. Germline V gives CDR1 SGHNT, CDR2 YYREEE (reference sequence). The CDR3 has 18 amino acids. V dropped 4 bases and J dropped 2; count of bases not matched to a gene: 6.

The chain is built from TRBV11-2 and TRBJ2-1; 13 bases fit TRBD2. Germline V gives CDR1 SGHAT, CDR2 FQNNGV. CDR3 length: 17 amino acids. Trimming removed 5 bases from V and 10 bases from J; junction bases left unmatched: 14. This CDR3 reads CASSPRTGTSGIGEQFF. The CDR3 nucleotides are TGTGCCAGCAGCCCTCGTACCGGGACTAGCGGGATAGGGGAGCAGTTCTTC.

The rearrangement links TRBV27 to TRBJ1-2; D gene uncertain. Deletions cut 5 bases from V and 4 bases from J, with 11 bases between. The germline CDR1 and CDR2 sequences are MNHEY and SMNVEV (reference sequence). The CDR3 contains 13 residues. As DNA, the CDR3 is TGTGCCAGCAGTCACCGGGAGTCCTATGGCTACACCTTC. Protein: CASSHRESYGYTF.

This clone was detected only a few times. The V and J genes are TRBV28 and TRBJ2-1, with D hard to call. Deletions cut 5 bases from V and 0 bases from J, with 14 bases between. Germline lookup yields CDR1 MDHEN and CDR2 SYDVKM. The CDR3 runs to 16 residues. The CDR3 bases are TGTGCCAGCAGTCCCGAAGAACCCAGCTCCTACAATGAGCAGTTCTTC. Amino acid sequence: CASSPEEPSSYNEQFF.

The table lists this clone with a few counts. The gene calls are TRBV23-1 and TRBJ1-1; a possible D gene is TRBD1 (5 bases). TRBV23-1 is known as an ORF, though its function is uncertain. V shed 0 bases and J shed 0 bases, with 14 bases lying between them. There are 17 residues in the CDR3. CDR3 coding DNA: TGCGCCAGCAGTCAATCGACCGGGAGGGGAATGAACACTGAAGCTTTCTTT. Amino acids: CASSQSTGRGMNTEAFF.

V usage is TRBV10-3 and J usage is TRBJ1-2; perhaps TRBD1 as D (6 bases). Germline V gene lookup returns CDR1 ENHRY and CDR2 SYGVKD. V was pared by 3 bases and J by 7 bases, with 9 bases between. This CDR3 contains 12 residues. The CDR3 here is CAISESGAGYTF. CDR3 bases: TGTGCCATCAGTGAATCAGGGGCTGGCTACACCTTC.

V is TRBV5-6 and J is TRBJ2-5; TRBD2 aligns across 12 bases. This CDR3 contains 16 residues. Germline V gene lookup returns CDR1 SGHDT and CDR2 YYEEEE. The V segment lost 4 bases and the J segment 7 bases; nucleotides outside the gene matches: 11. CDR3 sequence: CASSILTSGGRGTQYF. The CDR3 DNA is TGTGCCAGCAGCATCTTGACTAGCGGGGGCCGGGGGACCCAGTACTTC.

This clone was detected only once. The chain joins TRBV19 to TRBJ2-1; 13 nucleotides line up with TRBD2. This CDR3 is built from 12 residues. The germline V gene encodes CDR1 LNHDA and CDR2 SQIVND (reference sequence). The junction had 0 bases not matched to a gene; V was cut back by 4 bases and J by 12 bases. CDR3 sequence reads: CASSRTSGGQFF. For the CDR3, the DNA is TGTGCCAGTAGTAGGACTAGCGGGGGGCAGTTCTTC.

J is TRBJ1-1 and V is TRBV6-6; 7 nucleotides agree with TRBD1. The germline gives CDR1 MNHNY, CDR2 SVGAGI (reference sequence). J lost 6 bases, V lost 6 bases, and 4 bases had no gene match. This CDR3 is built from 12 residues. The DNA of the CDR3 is TGTGCCAGCAGCTCGGGACAGCCTGAAGCTTTCTTT. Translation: CASSSGQPEAFF.

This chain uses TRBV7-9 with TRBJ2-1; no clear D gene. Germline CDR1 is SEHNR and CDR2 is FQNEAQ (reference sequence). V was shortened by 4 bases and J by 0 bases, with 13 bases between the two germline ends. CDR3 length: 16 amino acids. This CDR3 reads CASSSPHESSYNEQFF. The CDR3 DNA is TGTGCCAGCAGCTCGCCCCACGAGAGCTCCTACAATGAGCAGTTCTTC.

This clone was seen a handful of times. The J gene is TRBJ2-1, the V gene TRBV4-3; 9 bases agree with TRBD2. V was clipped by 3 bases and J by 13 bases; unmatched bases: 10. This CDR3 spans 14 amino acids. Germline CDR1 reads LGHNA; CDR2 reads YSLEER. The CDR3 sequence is CASSHRAGGQAQFF. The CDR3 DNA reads TGCGCCAGCAGCCACAGAGCGGGAGGACAGGCCCAGTTCTTC.

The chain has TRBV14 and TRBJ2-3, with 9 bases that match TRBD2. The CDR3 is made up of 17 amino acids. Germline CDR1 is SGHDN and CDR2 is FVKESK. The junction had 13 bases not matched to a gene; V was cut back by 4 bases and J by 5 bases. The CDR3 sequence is CASSPGGGRAGGDTQYF. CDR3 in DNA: TGTGCCAGCAGCCCCGGGGGCGGGAGGGCCGGTGGAGATACGCAGTATTTT.

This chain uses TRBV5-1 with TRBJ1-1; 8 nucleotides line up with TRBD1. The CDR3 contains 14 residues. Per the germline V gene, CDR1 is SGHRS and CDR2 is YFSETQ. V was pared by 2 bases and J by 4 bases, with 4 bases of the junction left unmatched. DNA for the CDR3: TGCGCCAGCAGCTTCAGGGGGCGGGTCACTGAAGCTTTCTTT. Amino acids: CASSFRGRVTEAFF.

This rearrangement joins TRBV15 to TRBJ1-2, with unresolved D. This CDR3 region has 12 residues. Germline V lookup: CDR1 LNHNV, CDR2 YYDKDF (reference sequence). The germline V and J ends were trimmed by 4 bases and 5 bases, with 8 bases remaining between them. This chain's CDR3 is CATSTPVYGYTF. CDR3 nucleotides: TGTGCCACCAGCACCCCCGTGTATGGCTACACCTTC.

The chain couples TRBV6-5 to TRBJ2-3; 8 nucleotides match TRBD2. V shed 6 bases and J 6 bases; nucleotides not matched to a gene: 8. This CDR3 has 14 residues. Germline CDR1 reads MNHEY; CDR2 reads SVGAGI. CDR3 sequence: CASRGPSGLDTQYF. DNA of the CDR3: TGTGCCAGCAGGGGACCTAGCGGGTTGGATACGCAGTATTTT.

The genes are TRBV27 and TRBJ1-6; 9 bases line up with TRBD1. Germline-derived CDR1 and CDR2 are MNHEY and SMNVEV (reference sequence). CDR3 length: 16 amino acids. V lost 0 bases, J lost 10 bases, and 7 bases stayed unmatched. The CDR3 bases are TGTGCCAGCAGTTTATCCCGGGACAGGGTCGGGTCACCCCTCCACTTT. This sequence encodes CASSLSRDRVGSPLHF.

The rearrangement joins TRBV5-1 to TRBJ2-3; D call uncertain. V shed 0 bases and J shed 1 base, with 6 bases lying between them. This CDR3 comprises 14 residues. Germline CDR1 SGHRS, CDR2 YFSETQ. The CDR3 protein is CASSLAVGTDTQYF. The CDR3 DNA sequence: TGCGCCAGCAGCTTGGCTGTCGGCACAGATACGCAGTATTTT.

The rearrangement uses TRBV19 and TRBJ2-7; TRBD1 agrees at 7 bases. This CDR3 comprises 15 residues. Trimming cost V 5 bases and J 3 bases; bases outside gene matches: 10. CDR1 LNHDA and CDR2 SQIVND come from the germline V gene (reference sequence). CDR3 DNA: TGTGCCAGTAGTTACCGGGACAGAGGGATCTACGAGCAGTACTTC. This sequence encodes CASSYRDRGIYEQYF.

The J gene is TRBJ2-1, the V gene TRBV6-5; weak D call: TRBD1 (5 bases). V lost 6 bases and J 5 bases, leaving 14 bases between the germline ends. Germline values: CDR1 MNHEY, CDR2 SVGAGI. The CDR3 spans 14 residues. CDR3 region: CASRRRQPNNEQFF. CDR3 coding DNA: TGTGCCAGCAGGAGGCGACAGCCCAACAATGAGCAGTTCTTC.

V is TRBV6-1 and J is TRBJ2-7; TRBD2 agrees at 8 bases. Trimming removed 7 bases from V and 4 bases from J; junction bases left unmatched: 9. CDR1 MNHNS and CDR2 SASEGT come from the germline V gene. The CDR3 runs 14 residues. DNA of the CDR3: TGTGCCAGCACTAACACCGGGGGGGGATACGAGCAGTACTTC. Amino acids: CASTNTGGGYEQYF.

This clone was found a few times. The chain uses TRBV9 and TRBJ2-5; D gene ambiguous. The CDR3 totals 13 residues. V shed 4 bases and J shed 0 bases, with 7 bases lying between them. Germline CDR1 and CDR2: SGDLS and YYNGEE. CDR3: CASSPGYQETQYF. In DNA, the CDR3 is TGTGCCAGCAGCCCCGGTTACCAAGAGACCCAGTACTTC.

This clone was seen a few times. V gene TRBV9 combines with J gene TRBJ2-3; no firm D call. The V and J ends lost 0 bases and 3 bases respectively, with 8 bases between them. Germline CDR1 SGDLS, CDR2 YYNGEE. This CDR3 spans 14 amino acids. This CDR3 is CASSVVPLTDTQYF. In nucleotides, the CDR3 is TGTGCCAGCAGCGTAGTTCCTCTAACAGATACGCAGTATTTT.

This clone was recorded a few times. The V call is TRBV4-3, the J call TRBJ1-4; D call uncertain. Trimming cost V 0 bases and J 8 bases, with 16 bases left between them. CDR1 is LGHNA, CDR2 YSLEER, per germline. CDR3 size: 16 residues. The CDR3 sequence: CASSQDAAGGREKLFF. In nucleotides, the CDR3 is TGCGCCAGCAGCCAAGATGCGGCAGGAGGAAGGGAAAAACTGTTTTTT.

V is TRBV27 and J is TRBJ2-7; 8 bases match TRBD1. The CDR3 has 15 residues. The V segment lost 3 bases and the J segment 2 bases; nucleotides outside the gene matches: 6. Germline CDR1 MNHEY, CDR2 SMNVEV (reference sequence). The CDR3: CASSFGQGAPYEQYF. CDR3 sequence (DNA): TGTGCCAGCAGTTTTGGCCAGGGGGCACCCTACGAGCAGTACTTC.